The T cell receptor beta chain under discussion was sequenced for a study of cytotoxic CD8 clonotypes in ibrutinib-treated CLL. TCRdb keeps only in-frame clones here, not all; method: immunoSEQ multiplex PCR. The table records around 97,000 clones, around 73% of them present only once. This clone was counted between two and nine times. The CDR3 is 13 residues long. The TCR originated in a human donor with chronic lymphocytic leukemia. The sequencing here drew on PBMCs, taken after 12 months of ibrutinib treatment. This chain uses TRBV21-1 with TRBJ2-7; TRBD1 is taken as the D call from the table, unchecked against the DNA. TRBV21-1 is an annotated pseudogene. CDR3 in amino acids: CASSKDISDEQYF. The DNA of the CDR3 is TGTGCCAGCAGCAAAGACATCAGTGACGAGCAGTACTTC.